This T cell receptor beta chain was documented in a study of human versus mouse CDR3 diversity and MHC coevolution. Sorting isolated naive CD4 T cells lacking CD45RO and expressing CD62L. The method was immunoSEQ multiplex PCR; TCRdb's version includes in-frame clones alone and lacks a portion of them. This table holds over 60,000 clones, just under 95% found once. Study conclusions and caveats: Clonal inequality was lowest in most of the three human donors.

In regard to this clone: No antigen is known for it.

CDR3 length: 15 residues. Trimming removed 0 bases from V and 7 bases from J, with 13 bases in between. Germline CDR1 and CDR2: LGHNA and YNFKEQ. The sample taken for sequencing was naive CD4+ T cells from blood. This sample's subset: CD45RO-negative CD62L-positive naive CD4 T cells. The chain links TRBV4-2 to TRBJ1-5; D call uncertain. This TCR came from a person aged 25 to 69 in good health. CDR3 DNA sequence: TGTGCCAGCAGCCAAGATCTGGGTGCGGGGCAGCCCCAGCATTTT. Encoded protein: CASSQDLGAGQPQHF.